This T cell receptor beta chain was documented in a study of patients and donors after allogeneic stem cell transplantation. Via MiXCR, TCRdb re-called the RT-PCR reads, giving one row per CDR3 protein. This sample has a few hundred thousand distinct CDR3 sequences; roughly 14% occur once, and the top ten carry 11%. This clonotype came up a few times. Germline CDR1 SGHDT, CDR2 YYEEEE. This CDR3 has 14 amino acids. Losses at the gene ends were 0 bases for V and 10 bases for J; bases not matched to a gene: 8. The specimen sequenced was blood, either unsorted or a sorted T cell fraction (not recorded which). This sequence was found in a human donor who was either an allogeneic HSCT recipient or a stem cell or donor lymphocyte infusion donor (not recorded which). It is not recorded whose cells these are; they may come from a transplant donor. This sequence joins TRBV5-6 and TRBJ2-7, with 9 bases matching TRBD1. The CDR3 coding sequence is TGTGCCAGCAGCTTGGGAACGGGGACAGGGAGACAGTACTTC. Protein sequence: CASSLGTGTGRQYF. Drawing the rest from reference TRBV5-6 and TRBJ2-7, the complete variable domain is DAGVTQSPTHLIKTRGQQVTLRCSPKSGHDTVSWYQQALGQGPQFIFQYYEEEERQRGNFPDRFSGHQFPNYSSELNVNALLLGDSALYLCASSLGTGTGRQYFGPGTRLTVT.